The 25 T cell receptor beta chains below all came from one sample that was sequenced in a study of T cells expressing NK-cell markers. TCRdb re-called the 5' RACE reads, yielding one record per CDR3 amino acid sequence without DNA. Reported are about 260,000 distinct CDR3 sequences; the ten largest clones contain about 0.39%. Source material: blood T cells: a sorted CD56 or NKG2C T cell subset, CD4+ or CD8+ T cells, or bulk PBMC T cells (not recorded which). These receptors originate from a man younger than 35 in good health.

The chain combines TRBV19 with TRBJ2-5; TCRdb reports TRBD2, a call that lacks DNA to check it against. Germline V gene data show CDR1 as LNHDA and CDR2 as SQIVND (reference sequence). This CDR3 comprises 13 residues. The chain's CDR3 is CASSIWAGATQYF.

V is TRBV11-2 and J is TRBJ1-5; TCRdb outputs TRBD1, but without DNA this stays unchecked. CDR3 length equals 15 residues. Germline V gene lookup returns CDR1 SGHAT and CDR2 FQNNGV. The CDR3 sequence: CASSLGTRAKQPQHF.

The chain has TRBV19 and TRBJ2-1; the TRBD2 assignment by TCRdb is unverifiable without DNA. This CDR3 comprises 16 residues. Germline lookup yields CDR1 LNHDA and CDR2 SQIVND (reference sequence). The CDR3 here is CASSIDGGLAGRKQFF.

The chain recombines TRBV7-8 with TRBJ2-1. There are 16 residues in the CDR3. CDR1 and CDR2 (germline): SGHVS, FQNEAQ. CDR3 loop: CASSLGRTLSYNEQFF.

V usage is TRBV6-1 and J usage is TRBJ2-7; absent DNA, TCRdb's TRBD1 call cannot be checked. Germline CDR1 reads MNHNS; CDR2 reads SASEGT. The CDR3 spans 12 residues. CDR3 residues: CASSVAGTEQYF.

This chain uses TRBV11-2 with TRBJ2-1; with no DNA, the TCRdb D assignment of TRBD1 cannot be verified. This CDR3 has 14 residues. Germline V gene sequence: CDR1 SGHAT, CDR2 FQNNGV. The CDR3 region is CASSLSDTNNEQFF.

This rearrangement joins TRBV20-1 to TRBJ2-7; TCRdb's D call of TRBD2 is untestable without DNA. This CDR3 region has 15 residues. CDR1 is DFQATT, CDR2 SNEGSKA, per germline (reference sequence). CDR3 protein: CSARATGLAGEEQYF.

V gene TRBV5-1 combines with J gene TRBJ2-3. CDR3 size: 14 residues. Germline CDR1 SGHRS, CDR2 YFSETQ. This CDR3 is CASSGRLAQDTQYF.

The chain employs TRBV5-1 and TRBJ2-1; TCRdb reports TRBD2, a call that lacks DNA to check it against. This CDR3 is 15 amino acids long. In germline, CDR1 is SGHRS, CDR2 YFSETQ. CDR3 sequence: CASSPREGGDHEQFF.

V usage is TRBV20-1 and J usage is TRBJ2-7; checking the TCRdb D call of TRBD1 is not possible without DNA. CDR1 DFQATT and CDR2 SNEGSKA come from the germline V gene (reference sequence). This CDR3 is 13 amino acids long. CDR3 sequence reads: CSATNRDRGEQYF.

This chain joins TRBV10-3 and TRBJ2-5. There are 13 residues in the CDR3. From germline, CDR1 is ENHRY and CDR2 SYGVKD. CDR3 amino acids: CAIRDGRQETQYF.

The chain carries TRBV3-1 and TRBJ1-1. The germline V gene has CDR1 LGHDT and CDR2 YNNKEL (reference sequence). The CDR3 consists of 16 residues. This CDR3 reads CASSQEGLSGNTEAFF.

The J gene is TRBJ2-1, the V gene TRBV29-1; TCRdb calls TRBD2, which cannot be checked without DNA. Germline V gene lookup returns CDR1 SQVTM and CDR2 ANQGSEA. This CDR3 is 14 amino acids long. The CDR3 reads CSADSGSIYNEQFF.

The J gene is TRBJ2-3, the V gene TRBV12-3 or TRBV12-4. The CDR3 runs 13 residues. CDR3 sequence: CASSLGATDTQYF.

The chain uses TRBV30 and TRBJ1-1. Germline CDR1 is GTSNPN and CDR2 is SVGIG (reference sequence). This CDR3 is built from 14 residues. This CDR3 is CAWSRAAMNTEAFF.

The chain links TRBV7-2 to TRBJ2-7; the D call from TCRdb, TRBD2, cannot be confirmed without DNA. CDR1 is SGHTA and CDR2 is FQGNSA in the germline V gene. This CDR3 region has 16 residues. The CDR3 sequence is CASSKPGLAGTYEQYF.

The chain is built from TRBV6-1 and TRBJ1-5; lacking DNA, the TRBD1 call made by TCRdb goes unchecked. Germline lookup yields CDR1 MNHNS and CDR2 SASEGT. The CDR3 has 15 amino acids. The CDR3 here is CASSNGGNSNQPQHF.

The chain employs TRBV24-1 and TRBJ2-5; TCRdb lists TRBD1, though no DNA is available to test this call. In germline, CDR1 is KGHDR, CDR2 SFDVKD. The CDR3 is 14 amino acids. The CDR3 sequence is CATSWGGGQETQYF.

This CDR3 is CASRVTGTASNTEAFF. The V and J genes are TRBV6-1 and TRBJ1-1; TCRdb indicates TRBD1, and absent DNA this call remains unverified. The CDR3 has 16 residues. Germline lookup yields CDR1 MNHNS and CDR2 SASEGT.

The rearrangement uses TRBV20-1 and TRBJ2-1; the D gene TCRdb calls, TRBD2, cannot be checked with no DNA. Germline lookup yields CDR1 DFQATT and CDR2 SNEGSKA (reference sequence). This CDR3 spans 14 amino acids. The CDR3 loop is CSAPRLAGRNEQFF.

This chain uses TRBV6-4 with TRBJ2-2; TCRdb indicates TRBD1, and absent DNA this call remains unverified. This CDR3 is built from 15 residues. Germline CDR1 reads MRHNA; CDR2 reads SNTAGT. CDR3 sequence: CASSDYPQGTGELFF.

The gene calls are TRBV2 and TRBJ2-2; TCRdb reports TRBD1, a call that lacks DNA to check it against. The CDR3 is made up of 15 amino acids. Germline V gene data show CDR1 as SNHLY and CDR2 as FYNNEI. CDR3 sequence: CASSAGTGGSGELFF.

The V gene is TRBV28, the J gene TRBJ2-5; there is no DNA to check the TCRdb D call of TRBD2. The CDR3 has 15 residues. Per the germline V gene, CDR1 is MDHEN and CDR2 is SYDVKM. CDR3 sequence: CASSPTSGISGTQYF.

This chain connects TRBV18 to TRBJ2-2; without DNA, the TCRdb call of TRBD1 cannot be checked. Germline V CDR1 and CDR2: KGHSH, LQKENI. The CDR3 extends over 17 amino acids. The CDR3 spells CASSQLRQGTNTGELFF.

The genes are TRBV19 and TRBJ2-1; TCRdb's assignment of TRBD2 cannot be checked, as there is no DNA. This CDR3 spans 16 amino acids. The V gene's germline CDR1 is LNHDA and CDR2 SQIVND (reference sequence). The CDR3 region is CASSIDRLAGVDEQFF. The variable domain in full, with the rest retrieved from reference TRBV19 and TRBJ2-1, is DGGITQSPKYLFRKEGQNVTLSCEQNLNHDAMYWYRQDPGQGLRLIYYSQIVNDFQKGDIAEGYSVSREKKESFPLTVTSAQKNPTAFYLCASSIDRLAGVDEQFFGPGTRLTVL.